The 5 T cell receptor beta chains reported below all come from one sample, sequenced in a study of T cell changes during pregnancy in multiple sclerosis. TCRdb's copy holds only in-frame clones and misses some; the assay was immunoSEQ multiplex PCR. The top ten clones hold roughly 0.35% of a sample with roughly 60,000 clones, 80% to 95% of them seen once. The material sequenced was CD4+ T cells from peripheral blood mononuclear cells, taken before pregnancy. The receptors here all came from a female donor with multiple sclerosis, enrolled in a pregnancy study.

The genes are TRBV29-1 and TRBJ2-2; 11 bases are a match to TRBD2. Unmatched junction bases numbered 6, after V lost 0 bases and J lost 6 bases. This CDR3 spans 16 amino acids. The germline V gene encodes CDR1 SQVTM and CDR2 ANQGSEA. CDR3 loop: CSVEDRLAGGSGELFF. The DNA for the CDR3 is TGCAGCGTTGAAGATCGCCTAGCGGGAGGTTCCGGGGAGCTGTTTTTT.

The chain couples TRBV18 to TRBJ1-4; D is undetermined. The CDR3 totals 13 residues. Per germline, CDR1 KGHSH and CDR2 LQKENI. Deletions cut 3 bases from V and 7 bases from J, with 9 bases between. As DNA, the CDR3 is TGTGCCAGCTCACCTGATCTTAGTGAAAAACTGTTTTTT. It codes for CASSPDLSEKLFF.

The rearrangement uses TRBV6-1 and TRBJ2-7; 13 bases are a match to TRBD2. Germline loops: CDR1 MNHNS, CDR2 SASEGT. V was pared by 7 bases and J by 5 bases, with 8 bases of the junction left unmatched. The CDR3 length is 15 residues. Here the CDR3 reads CASNILAGGRHEQYF. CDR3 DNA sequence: TGTGCCAGCAATATACTAGCGGGAGGGCGCCACGAGCAGTACTTC.

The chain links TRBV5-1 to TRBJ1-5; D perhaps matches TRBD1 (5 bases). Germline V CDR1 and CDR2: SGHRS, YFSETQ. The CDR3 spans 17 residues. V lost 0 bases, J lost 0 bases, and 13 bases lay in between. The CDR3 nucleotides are TGCGCCAGCAGCTTGGAAGCTCAGGGAAATAGCAATCAGCCCCAGCATTTT. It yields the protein CASSLEAQGNSNQPQHF.

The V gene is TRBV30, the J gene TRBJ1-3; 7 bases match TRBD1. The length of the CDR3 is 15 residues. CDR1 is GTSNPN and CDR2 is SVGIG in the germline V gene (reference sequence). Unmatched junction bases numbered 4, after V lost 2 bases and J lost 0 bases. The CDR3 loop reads CAWSHTGASGNTIYF. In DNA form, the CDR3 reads TGTGCCTGGAGTCACACAGGGGCCTCTGGAAACACCATATATTTT. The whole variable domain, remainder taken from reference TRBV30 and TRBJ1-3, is SQTIHQWPATLVQPVGSPLSLECTVEGTSNPNLYWYRQAAGRGLQLLFYSVGIGQISSEVPQNLSASRPQDRQFILSSKKLLLSDSGFYLCAWSHTGASGNTIYFGEGSWLTVV.